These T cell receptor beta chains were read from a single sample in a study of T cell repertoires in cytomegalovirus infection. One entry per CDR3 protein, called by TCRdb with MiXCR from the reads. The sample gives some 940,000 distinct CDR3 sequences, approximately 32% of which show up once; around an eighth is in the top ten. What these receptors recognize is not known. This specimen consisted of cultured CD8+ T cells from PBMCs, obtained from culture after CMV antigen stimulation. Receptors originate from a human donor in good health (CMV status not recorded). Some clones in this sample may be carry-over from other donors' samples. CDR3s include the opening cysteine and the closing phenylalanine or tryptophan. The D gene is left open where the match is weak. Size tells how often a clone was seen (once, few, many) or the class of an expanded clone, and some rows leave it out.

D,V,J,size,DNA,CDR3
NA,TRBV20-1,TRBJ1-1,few,TGCAGTGCTTGGGATTACACTGAAGCTTTCTTT,CSAWDYTEAFF
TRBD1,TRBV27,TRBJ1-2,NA,TGTGCCACGGGAATTTCCGACAGGGGAGGCTACACCTTC,CATGISDRGGYTF
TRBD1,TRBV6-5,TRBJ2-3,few,TGTGCCAGCAGTTACTCGAGTCAGGGGGCTACGCAGTATTTT,CASSYSSQGATQYF
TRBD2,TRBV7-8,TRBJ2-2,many,TGTGCCAGCAGCGGGACTAGCGGGGGCCCGAACACCGGGGAGCTGTTTTTT,CASSGTSGGPNTGELFF
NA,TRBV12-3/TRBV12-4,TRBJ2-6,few,TGTGCCAGCAGTAGCGGACTCTCTGGGGCCAACGTCCTGACTTTC,CASSSGLSGANVLTF
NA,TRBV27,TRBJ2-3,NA,TGTGCCAGCAGGGGTCGGGGCAGAAGCACAGATACGCAGTATTTT,CASRGRGRSTDTQYF
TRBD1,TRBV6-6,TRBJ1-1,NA,TGTGCCAGCAGCCCGGTTTCTACAGGGGGCTTGGAAGCTTTCTTT,CASSPVSTGGLEAFF
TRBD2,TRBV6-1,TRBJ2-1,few,TGTGCCAGCAGCGAACTAGCGGGGTGGTCTAATGAGCAGTTCTTC,CASSELAGWSNEQFF
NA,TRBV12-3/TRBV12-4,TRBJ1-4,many,TGTGCCAGCAGTTTTGTCCAGGGAGATGAAAAACTGTTTTTT,CASSFVQGDEKLFF
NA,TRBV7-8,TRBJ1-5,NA,TGTGCCAGCAGCTCCCTGGGGAGAAATCAGCCCCAGCATTTT,CASSSLGRNQPQHF
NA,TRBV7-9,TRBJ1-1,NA,TGTGCCAGCAGCTTCAGTTTTAAGCGGCAGGGAGGGGTCAGGAACACTGAAGCTTTCTTT,CASSFSFKRQGGVRNTEAFF
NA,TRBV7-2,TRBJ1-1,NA,TGTGCCAGCAGCGTAACAGGTGTAGCTTTCTTT,CASSVTGVAFF
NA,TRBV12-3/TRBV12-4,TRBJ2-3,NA,TGTGCCAGCAACTTGGACGTCACTAGCACAGATACGCAGTATTTT,CASNLDVTSTDTQYF
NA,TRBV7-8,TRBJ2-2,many,TGTGCCAGCAGCTTAGCGTTTCTATGGACAGAGAACACCGGGGAGCTGTTTTTT,CASSLAFLWTENTGELFF
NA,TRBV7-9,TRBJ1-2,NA,TGTGCCAGCTCCCAGTGGGGTCTCGATGGCTACACCTTC,CASSQWGLDGYTF